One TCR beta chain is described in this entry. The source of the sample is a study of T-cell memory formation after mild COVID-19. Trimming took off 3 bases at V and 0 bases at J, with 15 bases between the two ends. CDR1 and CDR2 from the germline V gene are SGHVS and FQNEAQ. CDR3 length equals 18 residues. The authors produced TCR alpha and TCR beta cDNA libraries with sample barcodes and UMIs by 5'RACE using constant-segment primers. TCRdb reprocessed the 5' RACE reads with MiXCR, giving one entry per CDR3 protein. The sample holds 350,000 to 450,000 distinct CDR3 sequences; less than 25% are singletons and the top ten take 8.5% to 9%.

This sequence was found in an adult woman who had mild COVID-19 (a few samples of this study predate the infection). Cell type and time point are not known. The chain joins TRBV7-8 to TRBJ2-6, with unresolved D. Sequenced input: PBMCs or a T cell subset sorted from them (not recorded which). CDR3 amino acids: CASSFRPVLPSGANVLTF. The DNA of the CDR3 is TGTGCCAGCAGCTTTAGGCCGGTTCTACCCTCTGGGGCCAACGTCCTGACTTTC.